The following is a TCR beta chain sequence with its context. The CDR3 sequence is 14 residues long. Trimming removed 0 bases from V and 10 bases from J, with 12 bases in between. The V gene's germline CDR1 is MNHEY and CDR2 SVGAGI. This sample was included in a study of blood T cell repertoires in COVID-19. About the research overall: Whether acute or convalescent, the COVID-19 samples came from the United States, Italy and Spain.

The repertoire was sequenced with immunoSEQ multiplex PCR; TCRdb's copy has only in-frame clones and lacks some. The sample gives approximately 200,000 clones, approximately 88% of which show up once; more than 3% is in the top ten. Sequencing was performed on PBMCs or T cells enriched from blood (not recorded which). The origin of this receptor is a young woman who had been exposed to COVID-19. This chain connects TRBV6-5 to TRBJ2-2; unclear D gene. The CDR3 sequence is CASSYSMASEELFF. In nucleotides, the CDR3 is TGTGCCAGCAGTTACTCGATGGCTTCCGAGGAGCTGTTTTTT.